The rows below give T cell receptor beta chains drawn from one sample of a study of human T cells and chemical hapten exposure. TCRdb re-analysed the RACE reads in MiXCR, keeping a single row per CDR3 protein. The sample lists around 92,000 distinct CDR3 sequences; 11% were seen once. Here the sequenced sample was whole blood, taken in connection with sensitization to the hapten diphenylcyclopropenone (DPC). The receptors stem from a woman aged 60-75 years with alopecia areata. Some clones in this sample may be carry-over from other donors' samples. Both conserved end residues are part of each CDR3. Each record gives: clone size, D gene, V gene, J gene, CDR3 protein, CDR3 DNA. A D gene is named only where the DNA matches it firmly. The size field is filled for only some rows; it gives once, few, many or a size class.

clone size: few
D gene: -
V gene: TRBV19
J gene: TRBJ1-3
CDR3 protein: CAVGASMYSGNTIYF
CDR3 DNA: TGTGCCGTGGGGGCATCAATGTACTCTGGAAACACCATATATTTT

clone size: many
D gene: -
V gene: TRBV7-2
J gene: TRBJ1-6
CDR3 protein: CASSFSSYNSPLHF
CDR3 DNA: TGTGCCAGCAGCTTCAGCTCCTATAATTCACCCCTCCACTTT

clone size: -
D gene: -
V gene: TRBV29-1
J gene: TRBJ2-2
CDR3 protein: CSVGNGGSNTGSCFF
CDR3 DNA: -

clone size: many
D gene: TRBD2
V gene: TRBV11-2
J gene: TRBJ2-3
CDR3 protein: CASSSTSGYTDTQYF
CDR3 DNA: TGTGCCAGCAGCTCCACTAGCGGGTACACAGATACGCAGTATTTT

clone size: -
D gene: TRBD1
V gene: TRBV18
J gene: TRBJ1-5
CDR3 protein: CASSPGTGEIGNQPQHF
CDR3 DNA: TGTGCCAGCTCACCAGGGACAGGGGAGATTGGCAATCAGCCCCAGCATTTT

clone size: few
D gene: -
V gene: TRBV5-1
J gene: TRBJ2-7
CDR3 protein: CASSLWGVEQYF
CDR3 DNA: TGCGCCAGCAGCTTGTGGGGAGTCGAGCAGTACTTC

clone size: -
D gene: -
V gene: TRBV5-1
J gene: TRBJ1-1
CDR3 protein: CASSLNQGAMNTEAFF
CDR3 DNA: TGCGCCAGCAGCTTGAACCAGGGCGCCATGAACACTGAAGCTTTCTTT

clone size: -
D gene: -
V gene: TRBV6-1
J gene: TRBJ1-3
CDR3 protein: CASNEALSGTRYF
CDR3 DNA: TGTGCCAGCAATGAAGCGCTGTCGGGAACGCGGTATTTT

clone size: many
D gene: TRBD1
V gene: TRBV24-1
J gene: TRBJ1-1
CDR3 protein: CATSDLGDRNEAFF
CDR3 DNA: TGTGCCACCAGTGATTTGGGGGACAGAAATGAAGCTTTCTTT

clone size: few
D gene: TRBD1
V gene: TRBV5-1
J gene: TRBJ2-1
CDR3 protein: CASSPGQNNEQFF
CDR3 DNA: TGCGCCAGCAGCCCGGGACAGAACAATGAGCAGTTCTTC

clone size: many
D gene: TRBD1
V gene: TRBV7-9
J gene: TRBJ2-3
CDR3 protein: CASSLGTGRYTDTQYF
CDR3 DNA: TGTGCCAGCAGCTTAGGGACAGGGCGCTACACAGATACGCAGTATTTT

clone size: many
D gene: -
V gene: TRBV3-1
J gene: TRBJ1-5
CDR3 protein: CASSQSNQPQHF
CDR3 DNA: TGTGCCAGCAGCCAGTCCAATCAGCCCCAGCATTTT

clone size: many
D gene: -
V gene: TRBV21-1
J gene: TRBJ2-7
CDR3 protein: CASNNPHRGANEQYF
CDR3 DNA: TGTGCCAGCAACAACCCCCACAGGGGGGCCAACGAGCAGTACTTC

clone size: many
D gene: TRBD1
V gene: TRBV20-1
J gene: TRBJ2-4
CDR3 protein: CSPWDSSGFQYF
CDR3 DNA: TGCAGTCCTTGGGACAGCTCGGGCTTTCAGTACTTC

clone size: few
D gene: TRBD1
V gene: TRBV20-1
J gene: TRBJ1-5
CDR3 protein: CSARDPMKGAGNQPQHF
CDR3 DNA: TGCAGTGCTAGAGATCCCATGAAGGGGGCGGGCAATCAGCCCCAGCATTTT

clone size: -
D gene: TRBD1
V gene: TRBV5-1
J gene: TRBJ1-1
CDR3 protein: CASREPTGVEAFF
CDR3 DNA: TGCGCCAGCAGAGAACCCACAGGGGTCGAAGCTTTCTTT